The present TCR beta chain was sequenced within a study of blood T cell repertoires in COVID-19. Study in general: There were acute and convalescent COVID-19 samples, and they came from the United States, Italy and Spain. T cells, B-cell-depleted T cells, or PBMCs provided the cDNA or gDNA that served as material.

Original methodology: The authors estimated nucleated cell counts from reference gene primer amplification. Profiling relied on immunoSEQ multiplex PCR, and the TCRdb table lists in-frame clones only, not all of them. V, J and clone size derive from that table, while D and trimming were established from the DNA sequence. The data show roughly 200,000 clones, 87% seen once. Germline values: CDR1 LGHDT, CDR2 YNNKEL (reference sequence). Deletions cut 6 bases from V and 1 base from J, with 12 bases between. CDR3 length: 14 residues. The genes are TRBV3-1 (or the pseudogene TRBV3-2) and TRBJ1-1; TRBD1 might be the D (5 bases). Sequencing was done on a sample of peripheral blood. The receptor was derived from a man in his sixties with active or convalescent COVID-19. The CDR3 sequence: CASRLFGGNTEAFF. Here the CDR3 DNA reads TGTGCCAGCAGGCTCTTCGGGGGGAACACTGAAGCTTTCTTT.